The 22 T cell receptor beta chains below all came from one sample that was sequenced in a study of blood T cells in healthy people across ages. Then a second PCR, running roughly 7 to 11 cycles, was carried out with a sample-barcoded 5' primer and a J-beta primer mix. TCRdb re-called the 5' RACE reads through MiXCR, storing one row per CDR3 protein. The top ten clones hold 15% to 20% of a sample with more than 800,000 distinct CDR3 sequences, under 35% of them seen once. The sequenced sample consisted of blood. The receptors come from a woman older than 75 in good health.

In its sample, this clonotype was seen many times. The rearrangement uses TRBV10-3 and TRBJ2-5, with 7 bases matching TRBD1. This CDR3 spans 13 amino acids. The J segment lost 2 bases and the V segment lost 3 bases, leaving 0 bases of the junction unmatched. The V gene's germline CDR1 is ENHRY and CDR2 SYGVKD. CDR3 DNA sequence: TGTGCCATCAGTGAACAGGGGCAAGAGACCCAGTACTTC. This encodes CAISEQGQETQYF.

V usage is TRBV11-1 and J usage is TRBJ2-7, with TRBD1 matching 7 bases. The CDR3 runs 15 residues. The junction had 8 bases not matched to a gene; V was cut back by 2 bases and J by 4 bases. Germline values: CDR1 SGHAT, CDR2 FQDESV (reference sequence). CDR3 residues: CASSLRSDREYEQYF. The CDR3 DNA is TGTGCCAGCAGCTTACGATCCGACAGGGAGTACGAGCAGTACTTC.

This chain uses TRBV21-1 with TRBJ2-3; the table's D call, TRBD2, was not checked against the DNA. TRBV21-1 is deemed a pseudogene. CDR3 length: 16 amino acids. CDR3 in amino acids: CASSKEYSGGTDTQYF. The CDR3 bases are TGTGCCAGCAGCAAAGAGTATAGCGGGGGCACAGATACGCAGTATTTT.

This clonotype came up many times. The V gene is TRBV20-1, the J gene TRBJ2-4; 9 nucleotides agree with TRBD1. This CDR3 spans 17 amino acids. Germline CDR1 and CDR2: DFQATT and SNEGSKA (reference sequence). V dropped 5 bases and J dropped 3; count of bases not matched to a gene: 14. This CDR3 reads CSAGPATGGAGKNIQYF. The CDR3 DNA sequence: TGCAGTGCTGGACCCGCAACAGGGGGCGCCGGCAAAAACATTCAGTACTTC.

With regard to this clonotype: A read error may be the cause here, since a much bigger clone is one base away. The CDR3 DNA is TGTACCAGCTCAACAGGGGGGATGGTCGAGCAGTACTTC. Translated: CTSSTGGMVEQYF. The gene calls are TRBV18 and TRBJ2-4; 8 bases match TRBD1. The J call may be faulty, since TRBJ2-7 better matches the DNA end. Germline V gives CDR1 KGHSH, CDR2 LQKENI. This CDR3 has 13 residues.

The chain couples TRBV7-2 to TRBJ2-7, with unresolved D. Germline loops: CDR1 SGHTA, CDR2 FQGNSA. The CDR3 extends over 12 amino acids. Deletions cut 4 bases from V and 3 bases from J, with 7 bases between. The CDR3 reads CASSSTHYEQYF. The CDR3 nucleotides read TGTGCCAGCAGCTCGACCCACTACGAGCAGTACTTC. Based on the CDR3 plus reference TRBV7-2 and TRBJ2-7, the full variable domain is GAGVSQSPSNKVTEKGKDVELRCDPISGHTALYWYRQSLGQGLEFLIYFQGNSAPDKSGLPSDRFSAERTGGSVSTLTIQRTQQEDSAVYLCASSSTHYEQYFGPGTRLTVT.

Only a few counts were recorded for this clonotype. CDR3 sequence reads: CAWKKTGTQETQYF. In DNA form, the CDR3 reads TGTGCCTGGAAAAAAACCGGAACCCAAGAGACCCAGTACTTC. The chain employs TRBV30 and TRBJ2-5, with D unresolved. The CDR3 totals 14 residues. Deletions cut 4 bases from V and 1 base from J, with 13 bases between. From germline, CDR1 is GTSNPN and CDR2 SVGIG (reference sequence).

This clonotype was observed at least ten times. The chain joins TRBV30 to TRBJ2-1; D not resolved. V was trimmed by 5 bases and J by 8 bases, leaving 7 bases between them. Germline V gives CDR1 GTSNPN, CDR2 SVGIG (reference sequence). There are 10 residues in the CDR3. The CDR3 sequence: CAWGNYEQFF. The DNA of the CDR3 is TGTGCCTGGGGGAACTATGAGCAGTTCTTC.

The sample holds many counts of this clonotype. The rearrangement joins TRBV20-1 to TRBJ2-7; D unresolved. Trimming stripped 0 bases from V and 2 bases from J, with 2 bases between. The germline gives CDR1 DFQATT, CDR2 SNEGSKA (reference sequence). This CDR3 has 11 amino acids. CDR3 sequence (DNA): TGCAGTGCTAGAGACCCCTACGAGCAGTACTTC. Amino acids: CSARDPYEQYF.

This clonotype was recorded at least ten times. The CDR3 sequence: CASSLDGGLSLAKNIQYF. DNA for the CDR3: TGTGCCAGCAGCTTAGACGGCGGGCTCTCCCTAGCCAAAAACATTCAGTACTTC. This chain links TRBV11-2 with TRBJ2-4; maybe TRBD2 (5 bases). CDR1 and CDR2 from the germline V gene are SGHAT and FQNNGV. V was clipped by 0 bases and J by 0 bases, with 15 bases between them. There are 18 residues in the CDR3.

About this clonotype itself: A clone one base away is much larger, so this may be a read error. The gene calls are TRBV10-2 and TRBJ2-4; TRBD2 is a possible D gene (6 bases). The CDR3 totals 17 residues. Germline lookup yields CDR1 WSHSY and CDR2 SAAADI. The CDR3 protein is CASSDLGYQLAKSIQYF. DNA for the CDR3: TGCGCCAGCAGTGACTTGGGATACCAACTAGCCAAAAGCATTCAGTACTTC.

This clonotype was recorded many times. This rearrangement joins TRBV12-3 or TRBV12-4 to TRBJ2-7, with 7 nucleotides matching TRBD1. The CDR3 runs 14 residues. With V trimmed by 5 bases and J by 2 bases, 6 bases remained unmatched. CDR3 amino acids: CASSPGQTTYEQYF. The DNA for the CDR3 is TGTGCCAGCAGTCCGGGACAGACGACCTACGAGCAGTACTTC.

There are many counts of this clonotype. This chain joins TRBV27 and TRBJ1-1, with 7 bases identical to TRBD1. The CDR3 is made up of 13 amino acids. The V gene end was trimmed by 3 bases and the J gene end by 6 bases; junction bases not matched to a gene: 4. Germline V CDR1 and CDR2: MNHEY, SMNVEV (reference sequence). The CDR3 here is CASSLSGTAEAFF. CDR3 nucleotides: TGTGCCAGCAGTTTGTCAGGGACAGCTGAAGCTTTCTTT.

This clonotype was recorded a few times. This may stem from a read error, because a much larger clone lies one nucleotide away. V usage is TRBV29-1 and J usage is TRBJ2-1; D is undetermined. The CDR3 covers 13 residues. The germline gives CDR1 SQVTM, CDR2 ANQGSEA. Trimming pared 3 bases from V and 5 bases from J, leaving 11 bases between. The CDR3 sequence is CSVENRWDNEQFF. The DNA for the CDR3 is TGCAGCGTTGAGAATAGGTGGGACAATGAGCAGTTCTTC.

About this clonotype itself: At one end the junction does not follow the germline gene, possibly because of a read error. The chain has TRBV6-4 and TRBJ2-1; possible D gene TRBD2, 6 bases. The V gene's germline CDR1 is MRHNA and CDR2 SNTAGT. This CDR3 comprises 16 residues. The CDR3 reads CASSDATSFVYNEQVF. The CDR3 nucleotides read TGTGCCAGCAGTGACGCGACTAGTTTTGTTTACAATGAGCAGGTCTTC.

This clonotype was found a few times. V is TRBV18 and J is TRBJ1-4, with D maybe TRBD1 (5 bases). V shed 6 bases and J shed 8 bases, with 13 bases lying between them. In germline, CDR1 is KGHSH, CDR2 LQKENI. CDR3 length equals 13 residues. In DNA form, the CDR3 reads TGTGCCAGCTCCCGGGGGGAAACAGAAAAACTGTTTTTT. It encodes CASSRGETEKLFF. The full variable domain, completed using reference TRBV18 and TRBJ1-4, is NAGVMQNPRHLVRRRGQEARLRCSPMKGHSHVYWYRQLPEEGLKFMVYLQKENIIDESGMPKERFSAEFPKEGPSILRIQQVVRGDSAAYFCASSRGETEKLFFGSGTQLSVL.

The genes are TRBV7-2 and TRBJ2-7; 9 bases match TRBD1. J was trimmed by 3 bases and V by 5 bases; bases with no gene match: 8. The germline CDR1 and CDR2 sequences are SGHTA and FQGNSA. This CDR3 contains 15 residues. The CDR3: CASSPRDRVVYEQYF. Here the CDR3 DNA reads TGTGCCAGCAGCCCCCGGGACAGGGTGGTCTACGAGCAGTACTTC.

Note on this clonotype: A much bigger clone sits one base away, suggesting this may be a read error. The rearrangement uses TRBV7-2 and TRBJ1-2; D gene ambiguous. Per the germline V gene, CDR1 is SGHTA and CDR2 is FQGNSA. The CDR3 spans 14 residues. V was trimmed by 4 bases and J by 4 bases, leaving 13 bases between them. CDR3 sequence (DNA): TGTGCCAGCAGCTCCACGGGCATTAGCTATGGCTACACCTTC. Its translation is CASSSTGISYGYTF.

The chain uses TRBV6-6 and TRBJ2-2; D ambiguous. There are 15 residues in the CDR3. Trimming stripped 2 bases from V and 2 bases from J, with 9 bases between. Germline V gene lookup returns CDR1 MNHNY and CDR2 SVGAGI (reference sequence). Here the CDR3 DNA reads TGTGCCAGCAGTTACGCACACCCCAACACCGGGGAGCTGTTTTTT. Protein: CASSYAHPNTGELFF.

The chain couples TRBV7-2 to TRBJ1-1; D remains ambiguous. The CDR3 contains 15 residues. Germline CDR1 SGHTA, CDR2 FQGNSA. V shed 5 bases and J shed 1 base, with 14 bases lying between them. Here the CDR3 reads CASSPTLEGNTEAFF. CDR3 in DNA: TGTGCCAGCAGCCCCACTCTAGAGGGGAACACTGAAGCTTTCTTT.

This clonotype was seen many times. The rearrangement joins TRBV11-2 to TRBJ2-5; D gene ambiguous. Between the trimmed V and J ends, which lost 2 bases and 6 bases, there was a span of 10 bases. The germline CDR1 and CDR2 sequences are SGHAT and FQNNGV. The CDR3 length is 13 residues. The CDR3 DNA reads TGTGCCAGCAGCTTACAAGGCCCGAAGACCCAGTACTTC. Translation gives CASSLQGPKTQYF.

The table lists this clonotype with many counts. V and J are TRBV30 and TRBJ2-7, with 10 bases fitting TRBD2. Trimming took 2 bases from V and 2 from J; bases not matched to a gene: 9. The CDR3 contains 16 residues. CDR1 GTSNPN and CDR2 SVGIG come from the germline V gene (reference sequence). The CDR3 DNA sequence: TGTGCCTGGAGTCTACCGGGTCTAGCGGGGGCCTACGAGCAGTACTTC. Amino acids: CAWSLPGLAGAYEQYF.